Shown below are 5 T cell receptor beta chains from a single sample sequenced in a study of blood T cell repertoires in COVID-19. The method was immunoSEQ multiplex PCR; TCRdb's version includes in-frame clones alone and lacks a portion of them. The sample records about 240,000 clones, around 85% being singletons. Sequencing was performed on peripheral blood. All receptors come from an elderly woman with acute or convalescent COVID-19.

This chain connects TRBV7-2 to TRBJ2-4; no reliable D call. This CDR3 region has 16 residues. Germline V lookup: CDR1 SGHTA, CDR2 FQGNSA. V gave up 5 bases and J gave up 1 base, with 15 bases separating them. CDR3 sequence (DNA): TGTGCCAGCAGCCTCCTCACCACCCAGGCCAAAAACATTCAGTACTTC. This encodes CASSLLTTQAKNIQYF.

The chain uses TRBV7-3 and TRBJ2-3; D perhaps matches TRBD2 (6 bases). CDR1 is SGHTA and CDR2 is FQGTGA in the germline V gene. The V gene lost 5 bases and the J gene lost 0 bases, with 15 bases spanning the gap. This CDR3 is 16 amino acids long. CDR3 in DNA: TGTGCCAGCAGCCAGAACGGGGGAGCTAGCACAGATACGCAGTATTTT. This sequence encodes CASSQNGGASTDTQYF.

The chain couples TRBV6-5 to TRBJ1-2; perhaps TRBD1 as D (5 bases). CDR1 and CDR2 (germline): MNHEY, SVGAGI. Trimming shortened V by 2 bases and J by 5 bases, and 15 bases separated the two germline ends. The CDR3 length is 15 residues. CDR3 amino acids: CASSYRGGTQYGYTF. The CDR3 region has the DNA TGTGCCAGCAGTTACCGGGGGGGGACCCAGTATGGCTACACCTTC.

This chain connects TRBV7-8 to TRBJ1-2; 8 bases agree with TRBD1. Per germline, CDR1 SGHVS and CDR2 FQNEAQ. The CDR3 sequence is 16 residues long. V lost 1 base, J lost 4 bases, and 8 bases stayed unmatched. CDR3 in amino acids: CASSLGSGGISYGYTF. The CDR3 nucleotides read TGTGCCAGCAGCTTAGGCTCAGGGGGCATCAGCTATGGCTACACCTTC.

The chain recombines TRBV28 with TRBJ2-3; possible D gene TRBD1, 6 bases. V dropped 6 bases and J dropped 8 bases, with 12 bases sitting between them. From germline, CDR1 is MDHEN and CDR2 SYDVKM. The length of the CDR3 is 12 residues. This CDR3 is CASSRVGGTQYF. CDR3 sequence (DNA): TGTGCCAGCAGCCGGGTAGGGGGTACGCAGTATTTT.